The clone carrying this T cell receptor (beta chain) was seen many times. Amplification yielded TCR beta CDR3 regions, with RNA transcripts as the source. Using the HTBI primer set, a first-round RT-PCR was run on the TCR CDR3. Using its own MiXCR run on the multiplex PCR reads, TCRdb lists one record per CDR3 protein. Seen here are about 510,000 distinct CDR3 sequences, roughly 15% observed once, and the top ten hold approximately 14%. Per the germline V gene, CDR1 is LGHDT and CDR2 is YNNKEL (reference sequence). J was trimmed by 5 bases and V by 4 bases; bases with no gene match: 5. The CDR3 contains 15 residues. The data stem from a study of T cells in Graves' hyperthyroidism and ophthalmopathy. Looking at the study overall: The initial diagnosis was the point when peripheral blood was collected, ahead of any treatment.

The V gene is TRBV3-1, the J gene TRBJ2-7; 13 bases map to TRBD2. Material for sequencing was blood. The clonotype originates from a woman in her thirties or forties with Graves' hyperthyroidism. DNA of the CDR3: TGTGCCAGCAGCCCCGGGACTAGCGGGACCCACGAGCAGTACTTC. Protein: CASSPGTSGTHEQYF.